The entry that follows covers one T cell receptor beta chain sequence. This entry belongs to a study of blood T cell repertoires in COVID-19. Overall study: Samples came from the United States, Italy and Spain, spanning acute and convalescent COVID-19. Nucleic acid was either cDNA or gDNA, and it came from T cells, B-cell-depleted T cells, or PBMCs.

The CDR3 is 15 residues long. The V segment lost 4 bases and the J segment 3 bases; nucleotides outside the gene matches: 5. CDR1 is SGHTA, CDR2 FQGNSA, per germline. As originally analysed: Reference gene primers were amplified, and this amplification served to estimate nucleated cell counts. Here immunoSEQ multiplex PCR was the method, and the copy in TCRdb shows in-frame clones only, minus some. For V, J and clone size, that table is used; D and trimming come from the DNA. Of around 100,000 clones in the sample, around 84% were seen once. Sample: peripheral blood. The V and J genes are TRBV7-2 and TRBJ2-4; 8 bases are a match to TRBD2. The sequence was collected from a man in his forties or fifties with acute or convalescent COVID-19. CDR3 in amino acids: CASSSEAGGKNIQYF. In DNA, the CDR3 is TGTGCCAGCAGCTCGGAGGCGGGGGGCAAAAACATTCAGTACTTC.